The 30 T cell receptor beta chains below come from one sample, sequenced in a study of response to subunit inactivated influenza vaccine. TCRdb processed the RT-PCR reads anew with MiXCR; each CDR3 protein has one entry. The table has under 800,000 distinct CDR3 sequences, about 15% seen once. Source: PBMCs from blood, taken about 14 days before vaccination. These receptors were taken from a man aged 50 or older who received an inactivated influenza vaccine.

Of note for this clonotype: At one end the junction does not follow the germline gene, possibly because of a read error. The J gene is TRBJ2-5, the V gene TRBV28; D ambiguous. Germline lookup yields CDR1 MDHEN and CDR2 SYDVKM. The CDR3 runs 13 residues. CDR3: CGSSFPQEETQYF. CDR3 DNA: TGTGGCAGCAGTTTCCCACAAGAAGAGACCCAGTACTTC.

This clonotype was counted once. The chain employs TRBV7-4 and TRBJ1-5, with D unresolved. The CDR3 spans 14 residues. Germline CDR1 SGHVT, CDR2 SQSDAQ. V lost 2 bases to trimming and J lost 6 bases, with 11 bases between them. This chain's CDR3 is CASSLTTIGQPQHF. CDR3 DNA: TGTGCCAGCAGCTTAACGACAATCGGTCAGCCCCAGCATTTT.

The V gene is TRBV2, the J gene TRBJ2-2; unclear D gene. The CDR3 length is 14 residues. Germline CDR1 reads SNHLY; CDR2 reads FYNNEI. Trimming took 7 bases from V and 4 from J, leaving 13 bases between them. CDR3 nucleotides: TGTGCCAGCAAACCCCCCGTGGGCACCGGGGAGCTGTTTTTT. Its protein product is CASKPPVGTGELFF.

This clonotype was detected only a few times. The V call is TRBV10-3, the J call TRBJ2-1, with TRBD1 matching over 7 bases. The CDR3 runs to 20 residues. The V gene end was trimmed by 0 bases and the J gene end by 0 bases; junction bases not matched to a gene: 14. Germline loops: CDR1 ENHRY, CDR2 SYGVKD. CDR3 DNA sequence: TGTGCCATCAGTGAGTCGAGGGACAGTGGGTACTCTAGCTCCTACAATGAGCAGTTCTTC. Encoded protein: CAISESRDSGYSSSYNEQFF.

Worth noting for this clonotype: A read error may be the cause here, since a much bigger clone is one base away. The chain carries TRBV29-1 and TRBJ2-2; D perhaps matches TRBD2 (5 bases). Germline values: CDR1 SQVTM, CDR2 ANQGSEA. The CDR3 covers 12 residues. In DNA form, the CDR3 reads TGCAGCGTTGACTTAAACACCGGGGAGCTGTGTTTT. It codes for CSVDLNTGELCF.

This clonotype was seen many times. The chain links TRBV10-2 to TRBJ1-2, with D possibly being TRBD1 (5 bases). This CDR3 has 13 residues. V was cut by 6 bases and J by 4 bases, with 12 bases left in between. Germline V CDR1 and CDR2: WSHSY, SAAADI. This chain's CDR3 is CASSLQAGYGYTF. For the CDR3, the DNA is TGCGCCAGCAGCCTACAGGCTGGCTATGGCTACACCTTC.

This clonotype was counted only a few times. This chain joins TRBV12-3 or TRBV12-4 and TRBJ2-3; 16 bases fit TRBD2. Trimming took 5 bases from V and 8 from J; bases not matched to a gene: 10. This CDR3 spans 17 amino acids. CDR3 nucleotides: TGTGCCAGCAGTACAGGGACTAGCGGGGGGGCCGGCGGTACGCAGTATTTT. It translates to CASSTGTSGGAGGTQYF.

As concerns this clonotype: A read error may account for a junction end that differs from germline. The genes are TRBV27 and TRBJ2-1; 8 bases fit TRBD2. The germline CDR1 and CDR2 sequences are MNHEY and SMNVEV (reference sequence). The CDR3 loop spans 13 amino acids. Here the CDR3 DNA reads TGTGCCAGCAGTTTGCGAAGCGGGGGCCGCCAGTCCTTC. Amino acids: CASSLRSGGRQSF.

This clonotype was seen a handful of times. This chain joins TRBV10-3 and TRBJ1-6; maybe TRBD1 (6 bases). This CDR3 is 16 amino acids long. Trimming removed 10 bases at V and 4 bases at J, with 20 bases between. Per the germline V gene, CDR1 is ENHRY and CDR2 is SYGVKD. DNA for the CDR3: TGTGCCACCGGACCCAACCAGGGGAAATATAATTCACCCCTCCACTTT. Encoded protein: CATGPNQGKYNSPLHF.

The V gene is TRBV12-3 or TRBV12-4, the J gene TRBJ1-1, with 7 bases lining up with TRBD1. The CDR3 is 15 residues long. Losses at the gene ends were 5 bases for V and 7 bases for J; bases not matched to a gene: 13. The CDR3 coding sequence is TGTGCCAGCAGTAGACCGGGACAGAGTGGCCGTGAAGCTTTCTTT. Protein product: CASSRPGQSGREAFF.

This clonotype has just a few counts. This chain connects TRBV6-1 to TRBJ1-2, with 8 bases fitting TRBD1. V was pared by 5 bases and J by 4 bases, with 9 bases of the junction left unmatched. CDR3 length equals 15 residues. The germline V gene has CDR1 MNHNS and CDR2 SASEGT. Here the CDR3 DNA reads TGTGCCAGCAGTCGGGACAGGAGAGGATTCTATGGCTACACCTTC. This codes for CASSRDRRGFYGYTF.

This clonotype has just one count. The chain is built from TRBV5-8 and TRBJ2-3, with D possibly TRBD2 on 6 matching bases. The germline V and J ends were trimmed by 4 bases and 9 bases, with 12 bases remaining between them. The CDR3 has 12 residues. Germline V gene data show CDR1 as SGHTS and CDR2 as YDEGEE. The CDR3 loop reads CASSPGAFTQYF. DNA for the CDR3: TGTGCCAGCAGCCCGGGAGCTTTCACGCAGTATTTT.

This clonotype has just a few counts. The chain recombines TRBV20-1 with TRBJ1-2; 8 positions match TRBD1. Germline V gene data show CDR1 as DFQATT and CDR2 as SNEGSKA (reference sequence). The CDR3 contains 13 residues. Trimming cost V 5 bases and J 1 base; bases outside gene matches: 3. CDR3 residues: CSARQGINYGYTF. CDR3 nucleotide sequence: TGCAGTGCTCGACAGGGGATTAACTATGGCTACACCTTC.

The chain carries TRBV19 and TRBJ2-7; D gene ambiguous. The CDR3 has 15 residues. V dropped 3 bases and J dropped 0 bases, with 12 bases sitting between them. Germline lookup yields CDR1 LNHDA and CDR2 SQIVND (reference sequence). CDR3 sequence (DNA): TGTGCCAGTAGTATTTCACGGCGGAGCTCCTACGAGCAGTACTTC. It yields the protein CASSISRRSSYEQYF.

As for this clonotype: No conserved phenylalanine or tryptophan is present at the end of the CDR3, so a read error is the likely explanation. The chain employs TRBV5-1 and TRBJ1-1; 8 nucleotides align to TRBD1. Germline CDR1 is SGHRS and CDR2 is YFSETQ. J gave up 4 bases and V 4 bases, and 9 bases lay outside the gene matches. This CDR3 comprises 15 residues. The CDR3 spells CASSLAGGAGTEAFL. In nucleotides, the CDR3 is TGCGCCAGCAGCCTAGCAGGGGGCGCAGGCACTGAAGCTTTCCTT.

Here the CDR3 reads CASSLKGLGYEQYF. In DNA, the CDR3 is TGTGCCAGCAGCTTGAAGGGACTAGGCTACGAGCAGTACTTC. The chain is built from TRBV5-6 and TRBJ2-7; TRBD2 aligns across 8 bases. Trimming cost V 1 base and J 3 bases; bases outside gene matches: 3. Germline V gene sequence: CDR1 SGHDT, CDR2 YYEEEE. This CDR3 region has 14 residues. Full variable domain (missing parts from reference TRBV5-6 and TRBJ2-7): DAGVTQSPTHLIKTRGQQVTLRCSPKSGHDTVSWYQQALGQGPQFIFQYYEEEERQRGNFPDRFSGHQFPNYSSELNVNALLLGDSALYLCASSLKGLGYEQYFGPGTRLTVT.

This clonotype came up many times. The chain employs TRBV28 and TRBJ2-3, with D maybe TRBD1 (6 bases). The CDR3 is made up of 14 amino acids. Germline-derived CDR1 and CDR2 are MDHEN and SYDVKM. Between the trimmed V and J ends, which lost 5 bases and 4 bases, there was a span of 13 bases. DNA for the CDR3: TGTGCCAGCAGTCCCCGGGCAGGGGCAGATACGCAGTATTTT. Its protein product is CASSPRAGADTQYF.

This clonotype was seen a few times. CDR3 sequence reads: CASSPYSGNTIYF. The DNA for the CDR3 is TGTGCCAGCAGCCCTTATTCTGGAAACACCATATATTTT. The V gene is TRBV7-8, the J gene TRBJ1-3; D gene uncertain. The CDR3 is 13 amino acids. Germline assignment: CDR1 SGHVS and CDR2 FQNEAQ. V lost 5 bases to trimming and J lost 1 base, with 6 bases between them.

The CDR3: CASSEYRVSSYNEQFF. Written as DNA, the CDR3 is TGTGCCAGCAGCGAATACAGGGTTAGCTCCTACAATGAGCAGTTCTTC. V gene TRBV7-2 combines with J gene TRBJ2-1; tentative D call: TRBD1 (6 bases). The CDR3 is 16 amino acids. CDR1 SGHTA and CDR2 FQGNSA come from the germline V gene. Trimming left V 5 bases short and J 0 bases short, with 14 bases between.

This clonotype was detected many times. The chain couples TRBV7-2 to TRBJ1-1, with D possibly being TRBD1 (5 bases). In germline, CDR1 is SGHTA, CDR2 FQGNSA. Trimming pared 2 bases from V and 1 base from J, leaving 14 bases between. The CDR3 sequence is 16 residues long. The CDR3 spells CASSLSSGRGNTEAFF. For the CDR3, the DNA is TGTGCCAGCAGCTTATCCTCGGGGAGGGGGAACACTGAAGCTTTCTTT.

The sample holds many counts of this clonotype. The CDR3: CASSQAGNTIYF. The CDR3 DNA reads TGCGCCAGCAGCCAAGCTGGAAACACCATATATTTT. V and J are TRBV4-1 and TRBJ1-3, with D unclear. The CDR3 length is 12 residues. The V gene lost 1 base and the J gene lost 2 bases, with 0 bases spanning the gap. Germline V gene data show CDR1 as MGHRA and CDR2 as YSYEKL.

This clonotype was counted only a few times. This rearrangement joins TRBV12-3 or TRBV12-4 to TRBJ2-2; D not resolved. The germline V and J ends were trimmed by 6 bases and 2 bases, with 19 bases remaining between them. The CDR3 is 17 amino acids. The chain's CDR3 is CASSPLDGTPNTGELFF. As DNA, the CDR3 is TGTGCCAGCAGCCCTTTAGATGGAACACCAAACACCGGGGAGCTGTTTTTT.

This clonotype was picked up a small number of times. The chain joins TRBV12-3 or TRBV12-4 to TRBJ2-5, with TRBD2 matching over 12 bases. This CDR3 region has 15 residues. With 4 bases clipped from V and 4 bases from J, the junction kept 4 bases outside the gene matches. The CDR3 sequence is CASSWPGLAGETQYF. DNA for the CDR3: TGTGCCAGCAGTTGGCCGGGACTAGCGGGAGAGACCCAGTACTTC.

This clonotype was detected many times. V gene TRBV11-2 combines with J gene TRBJ1-2, with 10 bases identical to TRBD1. The CDR3 totals 16 residues. Losses at the gene ends were 6 bases for V and 3 bases for J; bases not matched to a gene: 10. Germline CDR1 reads SGHAT; CDR2 reads FQNNGV. The CDR3 sequence is CASRPKTGGRDYGYTF. The CDR3 region has the DNA TGTGCCAGCAGACCCAAGACAGGGGGCCGCGACTATGGCTACACCTTC.

The chain joins TRBV20-1 to TRBJ1-5, with D possibly being TRBD1 (5 bases). CDR1 is DFQATT, CDR2 SNEGSKA, per germline (reference sequence). Trimming took off 2 bases at V and 1 base at J, with 9 bases between the two ends. CDR3 length: 14 residues. CDR3 residues: CSARRGPSNQPQHF. Written as DNA, the CDR3 is TGCAGTGCTAGAAGGGGTCCGAGCAATCAGCCCCAGCATTTT.

V and J are TRBV30 and TRBJ2-5; a possible D gene is TRBD2 (5 bases). V dropped 5 bases and J dropped 2 bases, with 12 bases sitting between them. CDR3 length: 13 amino acids. Germline V gene data show CDR1 as GTSNPN and CDR2 as SVGIG (reference sequence). CDR3 coding DNA: TGTGCCTGGGGCCGGGGTAAACAAGAGACCCAGTACTTC. This sequence encodes CAWGRGKQETQYF.

In this sample, this clonotype turned up many times. The chain uses TRBV5-1 and TRBJ1-1, with 9 bases fitting TRBD1. Germline lookup yields CDR1 SGHRS and CDR2 YFSETQ. After removal of 4 bases from V and 0 bases from J, the junction contained 4 bases not matched to a gene. CDR3 length: 15 residues. The CDR3 DNA follows: TGCGCCAGCAGCCTAGACAGGGGGATGAACACTGAAGCTTTCTTT. Its translation is CASSLDRGMNTEAFF. Combining the CDR3 with reference TRBV5-1 and TRBJ1-1 gives the whole variable domain KAGVTQTPRYLIKTRGQQVTLSCSPISGHRSVSWYQQTPGQGLQFLFEYFSETQRNKGNFPGRFSGRQFSNSRSEMNVSTLELGDSALYLCASSLDRGMNTEAFFGQGTRLTVV.

The V gene is TRBV9, the J gene TRBJ2-1, with TRBD2 identical over 11 bases. The junction had 4 bases not matched to a gene; V was cut back by 0 bases and J by 8 bases. Germline assignment: CDR1 SGDLS and CDR2 YYNGEE. There are 15 residues in the CDR3. CDR3 protein: CASSVALAGVDEQFF. CDR3 nucleotide sequence: TGTGCCAGCAGCGTAGCACTAGCGGGAGTCGATGAGCAGTTCTTC.

This chain connects TRBV7-3 to TRBJ2-1; D is unresolved. This CDR3 region has 15 residues. V was clipped by 2 bases and J by 4 bases, with 12 bases between them. The V gene's germline CDR1 is SGHTA and CDR2 FQGTGA. The CDR3 nucleotides are TGTGCCAGCAGCTTAGGCAACCCCCTTTACAATGAGCAGTTCTTC. This sequence encodes CASSLGNPLYNEQFF. The whole variable domain, filled in from reference TRBV7-3 and TRBJ2-1, reads GAGVSQTPSNKVTEKGKYVELRCDPISGHTALYWYRQSLGQGPEFLIYFQGTGAADDSGLPNDRFFAVRPEGSVSTLKIQRTERGDSAVYLCASSLGNPLYNEQFFGPGTRLTVL.

There are a few counts of this clonotype. The rearrangement links TRBV6-5 to TRBJ2-7; no firm D call. CDR3 length: 15 residues. Germline values: CDR1 MNHEY, CDR2 SVGAGI. V lost 4 bases and J 6 bases, leaving 19 bases between the germline ends. The CDR3 loop is CASSSPPGPATEQYF. In DNA, the CDR3 is TGTGCCAGCAGTTCCCCCCCGGGTCCCGCCACCGAGCAGTACTTC.